Following are 19 T cell receptor beta chains from one sample sequenced in a study of control samples from healthy donors and cancer patients. Some clones are missing from TCRdb's copy, which holds only in-frame ones; the method was immunoSEQ multiplex PCR. Of some 3,300 clones listed, about 72% are singletons. Sequencing was performed on formalin-fixed, paraffin-embedded tissue. The receptors were gathered from a female donor with melanoma.

The chain joins TRBV11-2 to TRBJ2-1, with a tentative D call TRBD1 (5 bases). V gave up 8 bases and J gave up 4 bases, with 12 bases separating them. The germline CDR1 and CDR2 sequences are SGHAT and FQNNGV. The CDR3 loop spans 13 amino acids. This CDR3 reads CASGRQPYNEQFF. In nucleotides, the CDR3 is TGTGCCAGCGGTAGACAGCCATACAATGAGCAGTTCTTC.

V and J are TRBV7-2 and TRBJ2-7, with TRBD2 matching 10 bases. The germline CDR1 and CDR2 sequences are SGHTA and FQGNSA. The CDR3 covers 16 residues. V trimming: 2 bases; J trimming: 3 bases; junction bases outside the gene matches: 7. The CDR3 coding sequence is TGTGCCAGCAGCTTAAGGCTAGCGGGAGAAAGCTACGAGCAGTACTTC. It encodes CASSLRLAGESYEQYF.

J is TRBJ1-5 and V is TRBV6-5; TRBD1 might be the D (5 bases). Germline V gene data show CDR1 as MNHEY and CDR2 as SVGAGI. V lost 5 bases to trimming and J lost 5 bases, with 10 bases between them. The CDR3 loop spans 13 amino acids. The CDR3 coding sequence is TGTGCCAGCAGTCCAGGGTGGGATCAGCCCCAGCATTTT. Translation: CASSPGWDQPQHF.

The chain is built from TRBV19 and TRBJ2-4; a weak D match, TRBD2 (6 bases). The CDR3 consists of 18 residues. The V end lost 5 bases, the J end lost 1 base, and 21 bases lay between the germline ends. Germline V gives CDR1 LNHDA, CDR2 SQIVND (reference sequence). CDR3 DNA sequence: TGTGCCAGTAGTCCCTGGGATCTCCGGGAGAGGGCCAAAAACATTCAGTACTTC. Amino acid sequence: CASSPWDLRERAKNIQYF.

This chain connects TRBV4-1 to TRBJ2-3, with D possibly TRBD2 on 5 matching bases. CDR1 and CDR2 (germline): MGHRA, YSYEKL. The CDR3 is 14 amino acids. Trimming took off 8 bases at V and 2 bases at J, with 14 bases between the two ends. CDR3 in amino acids: CASGWTGDTDTQYF. Written as DNA, the CDR3 is TGCGCCAGCGGTTGGACTGGAGACACAGATACGCAGTATTTT.

V gene TRBV5-4 combines with J gene TRBJ2-3; D not resolved. With 4 bases removed from V and 4 bases from J, the gap between germline ends came to 16 bases. Per the germline V gene, CDR1 is SGHNT and CDR2 is YYREEE (reference sequence). This CDR3 spans 15 amino acids. The CDR3 DNA reads as TGTGCCAGCAGCCTACGGGCCCGGGTTGCAGATACGCAGTATTTT. Its protein is CASSLRARVADTQYF.

This rearrangement joins TRBV20-1 to TRBJ1-2, with D maybe TRBD1 (5 bases). The CDR3 is made up of 11 amino acids. V was pared by 3 bases and J by 8 bases, with 10 bases between. The germline V gene has CDR1 DFQATT and CDR2 SNEGSKA (reference sequence). The CDR3 loop is CSASLGTGYTF. The CDR3 bases are TGCAGTGCTAGTTTGGGGACCGGCTACACCTTC.

The rearrangement uses TRBV29-1 and TRBJ2-3; 7 positions match TRBD2. The CDR3 is made up of 14 amino acids. Trimming at V came to 5 bases and at J to 1 base, leaving 6 bases not matched to a gene. CDR1 SQVTM and CDR2 ANQGSEA come from the germline V gene. CDR3: CSVRITSGTDTQYF. CDR3 DNA sequence: TGCAGCGTTAGGATAACTAGCGGCACAGATACGCAGTATTTT.

The V call is TRBV27, the J call TRBJ1-1; possible D gene TRBD1, 6 bases. The germline V gene has CDR1 MNHEY and CDR2 SMNVEV (reference sequence). V lost 6 bases and J 11 bases, leaving 13 bases between the germline ends. CDR3 length: 11 residues. CDR3 in amino acids: CASSDRSSAFF. The CDR3, as DNA: TGTGCCAGCAGCGACAGGAGCTCGGCTTTCTTT.

The chain joins TRBV25-1 to TRBJ2-7; the match to TRBD1 covers 9 bases. The CDR3 consists of 14 residues. Germline values: CDR1 MGHDK, CDR2 SYGVNS. Losses at the gene ends were 3 bases for V and 7 bases for J; bases not matched to a gene: 7. The CDR3 loop is CASSDGGQGEEQYF. The CDR3 nucleotides read TGTGCCAGCAGTGATGGGGGACAGGGTGAGGAGCAGTACTTC.

This clone appeared once. V and J are TRBV3-1 (or the pseudogene TRBV3-2) and TRBJ1-1, with D unresolved. Germline CDR1 reads LGHDT; CDR2 reads YNNKEL (reference sequence). The CDR3 contains 13 residues. V was clipped by 0 bases and J by 5 bases, with 7 bases between them. The CDR3 nucleotides are TGTGCCAGCAGCCAAGAGGCGAGGACTGAAGCTTTCTTT. Its protein product is CASSQEARTEAFF.

V is TRBV28 and J is TRBJ1-5; 9 bases match TRBD1. The CDR3 is made up of 15 amino acids. Trimming took 2 bases from V and 3 from J; bases not matched to a gene: 2. Per the germline V gene, CDR1 is MDHEN and CDR2 is SYDVKM. The CDR3 spells CASSLRTGVNQPQHF. In DNA form, the CDR3 reads TGTGCCAGCAGTTTAAGGACAGGGGTCAATCAGCCCCAGCATTTT.

In its sample, this clone was seen once. The genes are TRBV4-2 and TRBJ2-7, with a weak D call TRBD2 (6 bases). V was cut by 1 base and J by 4 bases, with 14 bases left in between. There are 15 residues in the CDR3. CDR1 is LGHNA, CDR2 YNFKEQ, per germline. CDR3 amino acids: CASSQGPGEGYEQYF. Written as DNA, the CDR3 is TGTGCCAGCAGCCAAGGCCCGGGAGAGGGGTACGAGCAGTACTTC.

V and J are TRBV4-2 and TRBJ2-1; D is ambiguous. V was cut by 1 base and J by 4 bases, with 17 bases left in between. This CDR3 comprises 17 residues. Germline V gene data show CDR1 as LGHNA and CDR2 as YNFKEQ. The CDR3, as DNA: TGTGCCAGCAGCCAAGGCTCGTGGCTAGGGCCTTACAATGAGCAGTTCTTC. Protein product: CASSQGSWLGPYNEQFF.

This rearrangement joins TRBV19 to TRBJ2-2; the D is unclear. The CDR3 sequence is 12 residues long. The germline V gene encodes CDR1 LNHDA and CDR2 SQIVND (reference sequence). The V end was cut by 8 bases, the J end by 1 base, with 5 bases between. The CDR3 spells CASLENTGELFF. The CDR3 nucleotides read TGTGCCAGTTTAGAGAACACCGGGGAGCTGTTTTTT.

A single count supports this clone. The chain links TRBV28 to TRBJ1-3; D is uncertain. V was trimmed by 5 bases and J by 4 bases, leaving 12 bases between them. The germline gives CDR1 MDHEN, CDR2 SYDVKM. This CDR3 has 14 amino acids. CDR3 sequence reads: CASSPSLGGNTIYF. The CDR3 nucleotides are TGTGCCAGCAGTCCTTCCCTGGGGGGAAACACCATATATTTT.

The rearrangement links TRBV29-1 to TRBJ2-1; a possible D gene is TRBD2 (6 bases). The CDR3 covers 13 residues. Germline V gene lookup returns CDR1 SQVTM and CDR2 ANQGSEA. Between the trimmed V and J ends, which lost 4 bases and 2 bases, there was a span of 9 bases. DNA of the CDR3: TGCAGCGTTGCCGGGACTGCCTACAATGAGCAGTTCTTC. Translation gives CSVAGTAYNEQFF.

The rearrangement joins TRBV10-3 to TRBJ1-3; 7 nucleotides match TRBD1. The ends lost 2 bases at V and 5 bases at J; junction bases unmatched: 6. The germline V gene encodes CDR1 ENHRY and CDR2 SYGVKD. The CDR3 length is 15 residues. This CDR3 is CAISETRDSRNTIYF. The CDR3 region has the DNA TGTGCCATCAGTGAGACCCGGGACAGTAGAAACACCATATATTTT.

This clone was seen a few times. This chain uses TRBV4-2 with TRBJ2-7; D remains unclear. Germline V gives CDR1 LGHNA, CDR2 YNFKEQ. The CDR3 has 15 residues. Trimming took 1 base from V and 2 from J, leaving 12 bases between them. The CDR3 nucleotides are TGTGCCAGCAGCCAAGGACCGGACGCCACCTACGAGCAGTACTTC. Amino acid sequence: CASSQGPDATYEQYF.